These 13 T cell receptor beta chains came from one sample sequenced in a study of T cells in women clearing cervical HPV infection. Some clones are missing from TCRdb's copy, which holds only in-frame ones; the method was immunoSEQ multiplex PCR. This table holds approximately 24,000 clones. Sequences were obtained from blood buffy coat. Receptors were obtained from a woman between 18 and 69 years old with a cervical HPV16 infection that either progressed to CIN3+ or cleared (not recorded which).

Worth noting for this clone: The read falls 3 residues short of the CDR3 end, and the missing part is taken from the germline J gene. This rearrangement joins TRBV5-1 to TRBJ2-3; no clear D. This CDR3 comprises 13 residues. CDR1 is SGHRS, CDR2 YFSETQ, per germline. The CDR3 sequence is CASSLEAIETQYF. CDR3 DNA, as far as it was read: TGCGCCAGCAGCTTGGAAGCTATAGAGACG.

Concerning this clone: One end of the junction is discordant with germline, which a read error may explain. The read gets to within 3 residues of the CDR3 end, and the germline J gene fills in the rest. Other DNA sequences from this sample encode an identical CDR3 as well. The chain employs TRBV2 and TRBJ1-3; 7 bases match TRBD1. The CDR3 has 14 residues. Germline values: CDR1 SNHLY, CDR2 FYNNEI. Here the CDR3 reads CASSTNRGGNTIYF. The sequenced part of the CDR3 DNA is TGTGCCAGCAGTACCAACAGGGGTGGAAACACG. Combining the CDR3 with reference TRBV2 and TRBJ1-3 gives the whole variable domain EPEVTQTPSHQVTQMGQEVILRCVPISNHLYFYWYRQILGQKVEFLVSFYNNEISEKSEIFDDQFSVERPDGSNFTLKIRSTKLEDSAMYFCASSTNRGGNTIYFGEGSWLTVV.

The CDR3 sequence: CAASWRGHGETQYF. The covered CDR3 bases are TGTGCCGCAAGCTGGCGGGGGCATGGAGAGACG. The V gene is TRBV30, the J gene TRBJ2-3, with D possibly TRBD2 on 7 matching bases. The read terminates 3 residues ahead of where the CDR3 ends, so the germline J gene completes it. CDR3 length equals 14 residues. Germline CDR1 is GTSNPN and CDR2 is SVGIG (reference sequence).

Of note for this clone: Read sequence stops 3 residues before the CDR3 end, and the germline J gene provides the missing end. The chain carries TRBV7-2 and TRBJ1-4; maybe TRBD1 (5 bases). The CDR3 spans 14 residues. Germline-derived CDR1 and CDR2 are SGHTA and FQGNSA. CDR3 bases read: TGTGCCAGCAGCCCATTCCAGGGTGATTCACCA. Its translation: CASSPFQGDSP. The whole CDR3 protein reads CASSPFQGDSPLFF.

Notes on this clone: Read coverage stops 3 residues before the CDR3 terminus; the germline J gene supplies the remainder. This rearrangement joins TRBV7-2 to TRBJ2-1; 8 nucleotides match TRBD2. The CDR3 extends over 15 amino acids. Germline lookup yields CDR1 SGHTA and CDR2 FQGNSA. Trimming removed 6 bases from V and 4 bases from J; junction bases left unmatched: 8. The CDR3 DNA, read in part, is TGTGCCAGCAGGCCGGGACTAGGCCTTTACAATGAG. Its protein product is CASRPGLGLYNE. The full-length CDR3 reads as CASRPGLGLYNEQFF.

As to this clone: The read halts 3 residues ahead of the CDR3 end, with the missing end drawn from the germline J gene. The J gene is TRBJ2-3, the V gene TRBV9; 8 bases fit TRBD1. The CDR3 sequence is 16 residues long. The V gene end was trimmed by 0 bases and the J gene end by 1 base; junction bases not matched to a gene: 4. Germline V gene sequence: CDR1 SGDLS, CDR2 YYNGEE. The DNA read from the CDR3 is TGTGCCAGCAGCGTAGTCGGGACAGGACGCACAGATACG. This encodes CASSVVGTGRTDT. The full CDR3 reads CASSVVGTGRTDTQYF.

CDR3 sequence: CAIRVAGSSYNEQFF. The sequenced part of the CDR3 DNA is TGTGCCATCAGGGTAGCGGGGAGCTCCTACAATGAG. This chain connects TRBV10-3 to TRBJ2-1, with 8 bases matching TRBD2. The CDR3 end is not reached by the read, which stops 3 residues before it; the germline J gene fills it in. Germline CDR1 and CDR2: ENHRY and SYGVKD. The V gene end was trimmed by 6 bases and the J gene end by 0 bases; junction bases not matched to a gene: 4. The CDR3 runs to 15 residues.

The sequenced CDR3 bases are TGTGCCGTACGACTAGCGGACCAAGAGACG. Translated: CAVRLADQET. The CDR3 in its entirety is CAVRLADQETQYF. The chain carries TRBV7-9 and TRBJ2-3; 9 bases fit TRBD2. The CDR3 end is not reached by the read, which stops 3 residues before it; the germline J gene fills it in. CDR3 length: 13 amino acids. Germline CDR1 reads SEHNR; CDR2 reads FQNEAQ (reference sequence).

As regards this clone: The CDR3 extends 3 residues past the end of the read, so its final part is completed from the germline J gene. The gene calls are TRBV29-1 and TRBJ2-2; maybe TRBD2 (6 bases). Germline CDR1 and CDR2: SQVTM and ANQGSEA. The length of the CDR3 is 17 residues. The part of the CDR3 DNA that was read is TGCAGCGTTGAAATTAATAGGGGAGGCGTAACTAATGAAAAG. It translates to CSVEINRGGVTNEK. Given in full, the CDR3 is CSVEINRGGVTNEKLFF.

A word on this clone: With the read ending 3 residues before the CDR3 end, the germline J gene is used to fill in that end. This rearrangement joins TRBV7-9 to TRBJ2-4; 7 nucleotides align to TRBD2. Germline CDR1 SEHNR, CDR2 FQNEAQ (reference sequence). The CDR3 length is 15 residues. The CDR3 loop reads CASSLDTTSSETQYF. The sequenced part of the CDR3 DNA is TGTGCCAGCAGCTTAGACACGACTAGCAGCGAGACT.

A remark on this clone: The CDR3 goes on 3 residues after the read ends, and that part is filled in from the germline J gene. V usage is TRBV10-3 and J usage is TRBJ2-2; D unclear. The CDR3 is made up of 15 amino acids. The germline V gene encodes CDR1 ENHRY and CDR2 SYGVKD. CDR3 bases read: TGTGCCATCAGTGAGAGATCCACACCGAATGAAAAG. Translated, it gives CAISERSTPNEK. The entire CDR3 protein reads CAISERSTPNEKLFF.

CDR3 bases read: TGTGCCAGTACAACACAGACAGGGGCGAATTCACCC. Its translation is CASTTQTGANSP. The complete CDR3 sequence is CASTTQTGANSPLHF. The V gene is TRBV19, the J gene TRBJ1-6; TRBD1 matches 8 bases. The missing CDR3 end, 3 residues past where the read stops, is filled in from the germline J gene. The junction had 9 bases not matched to a gene; V was cut back by 7 bases and J by 7 bases. The CDR3 loop spans 15 amino acids. Germline V CDR1 and CDR2: LNHDA, SQIVND (reference sequence).

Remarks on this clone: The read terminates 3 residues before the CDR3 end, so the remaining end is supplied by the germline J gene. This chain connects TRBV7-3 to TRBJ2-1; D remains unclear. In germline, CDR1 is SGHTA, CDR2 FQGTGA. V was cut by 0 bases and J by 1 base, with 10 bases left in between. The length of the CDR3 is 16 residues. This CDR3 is CASSLTRSASYNEQFF. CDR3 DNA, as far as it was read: TGTGCCAGCAGCTTAACGAGGAGCGCTTCCTACAATGAG.